Listed below are T cell receptor beta chains from one sample, sequenced in a study of shared clonotypes between healthy human individuals. The protocol was immunoSEQ multiplex PCR, while the TCRdb copy is restricted to in-frame clones and leaves out a portion. This sample has around 180,000 clones, with over 80% found just once. Sequencing used naive CD4+ T cells sorted from blood. These receptors were taken from a young woman in good health. Each CDR3 is given with its conserved first and last residue. The D gene is left open where the match is weak. Expanded clones get a size class; other rows say once, few or many, or leave the size out.

d_call,clone_size,v_call,j_call,cdr3_nt,cdr3_aa
-,-,TRBV18,TRBJ2-3,TGTGCCAGCTCACCACCCGCGGGGGCGACCACAGATACGCAGTATTTT,CASSPPAGATTDTQYF
-,-,TRBV7-6,TRBJ1-3,TGTGCCAGCAGCTTAATCGGAATGGCGGGAAGGATAACCTCTGGAAACACCATATATTTT,CASSLIGMAGRITSGNTIYF
TRBD2,-,TRBV5-6,TRBJ2-3,TGTGCCAGCAGCCGCGGGACTAGCAAAGATACGCAGTATTTT,CASSRGTSKDTQYF
TRBD2,-,TRBV30,TRBJ2-1,TGTGCCTGGAGCGGGACTAGCGGGAGGGCGGTCAATGAGCAGTTCTTC,CAWSGTSGRAVNEQFF
-,-,TRBV2,TRBJ1-3,TGTGCCACCCTCCCGGGGCTGCTACACCTATTCTCTGGAAACACCATATATTTT,CATLPGLLHLFSGNTIYF
TRBD2,-,TRBV6-1,TRBJ2-7,TGTGCCAGCAGGGGGGGACTAGTCGTCTACGAGCAGTACTTC,CASRGGLVVYEQYF
-,-,TRBV6-1,TRBJ2-7,TGTGCCAGCAGTGAAATTCGGTTGCCTCCCTACGAGCAGTACTTC,CASSEIRLPPYEQYF
TRBD1,-,TRBV11-1,TRBJ2-7,TGTGCCAGCAGCTTAGACAGGGGACCCTACGAGCAGTACTTC,CASSLDRGPYEQYF
-,-,TRBV18,TRBJ2-1,TGTGCCAGCTCACCAGCTGGGGGAGTGAGGGATGAGCAGTTCTTC,CASSPAGGVRDEQFF
-,-,TRBV5-1,TRBJ1-3,TGCGCCAGCAGCCATGACGCGAACTCTGGAAACACCATATATTTT,CASSHDANSGNTIYF
-,-,TRBV6-6,TRBJ1-1,TGTGCCAGCAGTTACGAGGTGAACACTGAAGCTTTCTTT,CASSYEVNTEAFF
-,-,TRBV6-1,TRBJ1-4,TGTGCCAGCAGTGAGCCGACAGATGGAAATGAAAAACTGTTTTTT,CASSEPTDGNEKLFF
TRBD1,-,TRBV5-1,TRBJ1-4,TGCGCCAGCAGCTCGTTCGGGACAGGGGAGGAAAAACTGTTTTTT,CASSSFGTGEEKLFF
-,-,TRBV5-4,TRBJ2-5,TGTGCCAGCAGCTTTGGGGTGTACCAAGAGACCCAGTACTTC,CASSFGVYQETQYF
TRBD1,-,TRBV27,TRBJ1-1,TGTGCCAGCAGCGACCCCGGGACAGGGGGATCTGAAGCTTTCTTT,CASSDPGTGGSEAFF
-,-,TRBV5-4,TRBJ2-7,TGTGCCAGCAGCTTAGGCCTCGAGAGGTACGAGCAGTACTTC,CASSLGLERYEQYF
TRBD2,-,TRBV14,TRBJ2-7,TGTGCCAGCAGCCAAGATCTTTTACTAGCGGGAGACAACGAGCAGTACTTC,CASSQDLLLAGDNEQYF
-,-,TRBV21-1,TRBJ1-5,TGTGCCAGCAGCAGATCCTGGACCGGGCAGCCCCAGCATTTT,CASSRSWTGQPQHF
-,once,TRBV11-2,TRBJ1-3,TGTGCCAGCAGCCCGCAGGGAATGGGAAACACCATATATTTT,CASSPQGMGNTIYF
-,-,TRBV28,TRBJ2-7,TGTGCCAGCAGTTCAGGGGTTCACGAGCAGTACTTC,CASSSGVHEQYF
TRBD1,few,TRBV28,TRBJ1-5,TGTGCCAGCAGCTCCCGGGACAGGGGGCTTCAGCCCCAGCATTTT,CASSSRDRGLQPQHF
-,-,TRBV19,TRBJ2-2,TGTGCCAGTAGAATCCGGACCGGCGACGGGGAGCTGTTTTTT,CASRIRTGDGELFF
-,-,TRBV19,TRBJ2-4,TGTGCCAGTAGTACACATTCAGCCAAAAACATTCAGTACTTC,CASSTHSAKNIQYF
-,-,TRBV5-1,TRBJ1-4,TGCGCCAGCAGCTTGGCCCCAGGGTCTGAAAAACTGTTTTTT,CASSLAPGSEKLFF
-,-,TRBV15,TRBJ1-6,TGTGCCACCAGCAGAGTTCAGAATTCACCCCTCCACTTT,CATSRVQNSPLHF
TRBD1,-,TRBV5-5,TRBJ1-4,TGTGCCAGCAGCCCCTTGACAGGGAGCCGGGGAGGGCTGTTTTTT,CASSPLTGSRGGLFF
-,-,TRBV4-2,TRBJ2-7,TGTGCCAGCAGCCAAGACTGGGGATCCTACGAGCAGTACTTC,CASSQDWGSYEQYF
-,-,TRBV5-4,TRBJ2-4,TGTGCCCCGCCAGAATCCCCACTAGCCAAAAACATTCAGTACTTC,CAPPESPLAKNIQYF
-,-,TRBV19,TRBJ1-3,TGTGCCAGTACAACGACAGTCTCTGGAAACACCATATATTTT,CASTTTVSGNTIYF
-,-,TRBV28,TRBJ2-2,TGTGCCAGCAGTTCCCCAAGACAGACCGGGGAGCTGTTTTTT,CASSSPRQTGELFF
-,-,TRBV6-5,TRBJ2-2,TGTGCCAGCAGTTTCCGTATGGAAGATCACACCGGGGAGCTGTTTTTT,CASSFRMEDHTGELFF
-,once,TRBV2,TRBJ1-2,TGTGCCAGCAGTGAAGCTCGGGGAAAAAACTATGGCTACACCTTC,CASSEARGKNYGYTF
TRBD2,-,TRBV27,TRBJ2-5,TGTGCCAGCACCCGGACTAGCGGGAGCGGGGAGACCCAGTACTTC,CASTRTSGSGETQYF
-,-,TRBV27,TRBJ2-1,TGTGCCAGCAGTTTTGCGGGGAGTGTGTCCTACAATGAGCAGTTCTTC,CASSFAGSVSYNEQFF
-,-,TRBV19,TRBJ2-7,TGTGCCAGTAGTTTTGAGGGGAGCGAGCAGTACTTC,CASSFEGSEQYF
TRBD2,once,TRBV5-1,TRBJ2-7,TGCGCCAGCAGCCCCGATAGCGGGGAGCCCTACGAGCAGTACTTC,CASSPDSGEPYEQYF
TRBD1,-,TRBV6-1,TRBJ2-7,TGTGCCAGCAGTGATGGGGACAGGGCCTCCTACGAGCAGTACTTC,CASSDGDRASYEQYF
-,-,TRBV5-1,TRBJ2-2,TGCGCCAGCAGCTCTAGCGAGGACGGGGAGCTGTTTTTT,CASSSSEDGELFF
-,-,TRBV27,TRBJ1-2,TGTGCCAGCAGGGGCCGCGACAGCTGGGGCTACACCTTC,CASRGRDSWGYTF
-,-,TRBV5-1,TRBJ2-5,TGCGCCAGCAGCTTGGTGAAGGGAGAGACCCAGTACTTC,CASSLVKGETQYF
TRBD2,-,TRBV7-9,TRBJ2-7,TGTGCCAGCAGCTTGGGTGGGACTAACACCTACGAGCAGTACTTC,CASSLGGTNTYEQYF
-,-,TRBV6-6,TRBJ1-5,TGTGCCAGCAGCCAAGATCGGACTGCCCTGAAGCCCCAGCATTTT,CASSQDRTALKPQHF
TRBD1,-,TRBV14,TRBJ1-5,TGTGCCAGCAGCCCCACCTCATACAGGGGAGGGAGCAATCAGCCCCAGCATTTT,CASSPTSYRGGSNQPQHF
TRBD2,-,TRBV9,TRBJ2-3,TGTGCCAGCAGCGAGACTAGCGGGAGCACAGATACGCAGTATTTT,CASSETSGSTDTQYF
TRBD1,-,TRBV6-9,TRBJ2-5,TGTGCCAGCAGTTCCCACCTCAACAGGGGGACTCAAGAGACCCAGTACTTC,CASSSHLNRGTQETQYF
-,-,TRBV7-9,TRBJ1-3,TGTGCCAGCAGCTCACTTGACAGTCGCTCTGGAAACACCATATATTTT,CASSSLDSRSGNTIYF
TRBD1,-,TRBV27,TRBJ2-2,TGTGCCAGCAGTTTCGGGACAGGGATGAACACCGGGGAGCTGTTTTTT,CASSFGTGMNTGELFF
-,-,TRBV5-1,TRBJ1-2,TGCGCCAGCAGCCCCTCGGGCGGTTGGCCAAGCCAAGAATATGGCTACACCTTC,CASSPSGGWPSQEYGYTF
TRBD1,-,TRBV28,TRBJ2-3,TGTGCCAGCATCGCGGCAGGGGGATGGGATACGCAGTATTTT,CASIAAGGWDTQYF
-,-,TRBV2,TRBJ1-5,TGTGCCAGCAGTGAATCCAGGACCTTGCGGCAGCCCCAGCATTTT,CASSESRTLRQPQHF
TRBD1,few,TRBV19,TRBJ2-7,TGTGCCAGTAGCCGACAGGGGCTCTACGAGCAGTACTTC,CASSRQGLYEQYF
-,-,TRBV5-1,TRBJ2-7,TGCGCCAGCAGCTCGGGGCCGCCAGGCTCAGCCGTTTGGACTTCCTACGAGCAGTACTTC,CASSSGPPGSAVWTSYEQYF
-,once,TRBV6-5,TRBJ1-4,TGTGCCAGCAGTTACTCGATTAGCAGGCGTGAAAAACTGTTTTTT,CASSYSISRREKLFF
-,once,TRBV14,TRBJ2-7,TGTGCCAGCAGCCAAGATAACCTTTCCTCCTACGAGCAGTACTTC,CASSQDNLSSYEQYF
TRBD2,-,TRBV19,TRBJ2-2,TGTGCCACCAGTCGGGCGGGAGGAGGTAACACCGGGGAGCTGTTTTTT,CATSRAGGGNTGELFF
-,-,TRBV6-1,TRBJ2-7,TGTGCCAGCAGTGTCTCGGGTGTGCGCGGCGAGCAGTACTTC,CASSVSGVRGEQYF
TRBD1,-,TRBV10-3,TRBJ2-5,TGTGCCATCAGACCCCTCGGGACAGGGAGGGAGACCCAGTACTTC,CAIRPLGTGRETQYF
TRBD2,-,TRBV5-1,TRBJ2-1,TGCGCCAGCAGCATCAGACTAGCGGGAGGCCATGAGCAGTTCTTC,CASSIRLAGGHEQFF
-,-,TRBV6-5,TRBJ1-1,TGTGCCAGCAGTTACTCGGTTTCGGAAGAAGCTTTCTTT,CASSYSVSEEAFF